This is a list of T cell receptor beta chains from one sample in a study of shared clonotypes between healthy human individuals. Repertoires were generated with immunoSEQ multiplex PCR, while TCRdb's copy carries only in-frame clones and drops some. The table has about 2,100,000 clones, approximately 94% seen once; the top ten hold over 1.5%. Sequenced input: naive CD8+ T cells from PBMCs. The source of these receptors is a man between 18 and 35 years old in good health. Some clones in this sample may be carry-over from other donors' samples. Each CDR3 is given with its conserved first and last residue. A D gene is named only where the DNA matches it firmly. Clone size, where shown, is once, few, many, or a class for clones that have expanded.

clone size,J gene,V gene,D gene,CDR3 protein,CDR3 DNA
.,TRBJ2-5,TRBV5-4,TRBD2,CASSPGVAGGETQYF,TGTGCCAGCAGTCCTGGGGTAGCGGGAGGAGAGACCCAGTACTTC
.,TRBJ1-1,TRBV30,.,CAWTDNSNTEAFF,TGTGCCTGGACGGACAATTCGAACACTGAAGCTTTCTTT
.,TRBJ2-3,TRBV11-2,.,CASSLSTTSFTDTQYF,TGTGCCAGCAGCTTATCGACTACCTCTTTCACAGATACGCAGTATTTT
.,TRBJ2-6,TRBV7-8,TRBD1,CASSPRQGPSSGANVLTF,TGTGCCAGCAGCCCGAGACAGGGGCCCAGCTCTGGGGCCAACGTCCTGACTTTC
few,TRBJ2-7,TRBV7-9,.,CASSPGSGRYEQYF,TGTGCCAGCAGCCCAGGGTCAGGCAGGTACGAGCAGTACTTC
.,TRBJ1-2,TRBV4-3,.,CASSQGSRNYGYTF,TGCGCCAGCAGCCAAGGGTCCCGGAACTATGGCTACACCTTC
.,TRBJ2-7,TRBV27,.,CASSFGPGVGEQYF,TGTGCCAGCAGTTTTGGGCCGGGCGTGGGCGAGCAGTACTTC
.,TRBJ2-7,TRBV7-9,.,CASSPPSAYEQYF,TGTGCCAGCAGCCCTCCCAGCGCCTACGAGCAGTACTTC
.,TRBJ2-3,TRBV5-6,.,CASSYYRALATDTQYF,TGTGCCAGCAGCTACTACCGGGCCCTAGCCACAGATACGCAGTATTTT
.,TRBJ2-2,TRBV5-1,TRBD2,CASSTGLAGASGELFF,TGCGCCAGCAGCACCGGACTAGCGGGGGCTTCCGGGGAGCTGTTTTTT
.,TRBJ1-4,TRBV19,TRBD1,CASRNRGTNEKLFF,TGTGCCAGTAGGAACAGGGGAACTAATGAAAAACTGTTTTTT
.,TRBJ2-3,TRBV7-2,TRBD2,CASSFMVLAGGFTDTQYF,TGTGCCAGCAGCTTCATGGTCCTAGCGGGAGGGTTCACAGATACGCAGTATTTT
.,TRBJ2-5,TRBV7-9,TRBD1,CASSWGATGNLYQETQYF,TGTGCCAGCAGCTGGGGCGCGACAGGGAACCTGTACCAAGAGACCCAGTACTTC
.,TRBJ2-4,TRBV13,.,CASSSQENIQYF,TGTGCCAGCAGCTCTCAGGAAAACATTCAGTACTTC
once,TRBJ1-1,TRBV11-1,.,CASSRLTEENTEAFF,TGTGCCAGCAGCCGACTGACAGAGGAAAACACTGAAGCTTTCTTT
.,TRBJ1-3,TRBV29-1,.,CSVRGDHGNTIYF,TGCAGCGTTCGAGGGGATCACGGAAACACCATATATTTT
.,TRBJ2-7,TRBV7-9,.,CASSPTQVYEQYF,TGTGCCAGCAGCCCTACCCAGGTCTACGAGCAGTACTTC
.,TRBJ2-1,TRBV28,TRBD1,CASSSYHRGLMDNEQFF,TGTGCCAGCAGTTCGTACCACAGGGGGCTGATGGACAATGAGCAGTTCTTC
.,TRBJ2-7,TRBV19,TRBD2,CASSGAGGLEEQYF,TGTGCCAGTAGTGGAGCGGGAGGGCTCGAAGAGCAGTACTTC
.,TRBJ2-2,TRBV9,TRBD1,CASSADNGQGQVFFTGELFF,TGTGCCAGCAGCGCCGACAACGGACAGGGGCAGGTTTTTTTCACCGGGGAGCTGTTTTTT
few,TRBJ2-1,TRBV5-4,TRBD2,CASSPSGGLLHNEQFF,TGTGCCAGCAGTCCTAGCGGGGGACTACTTCACAATGAGCAGTTCTTC
.,TRBJ2-7,TRBV29-1,TRBD2,CSATSAPYEQYF,TGCAGCGCGACTAGCGCACCCTACGAGCAGTACTTC
.,TRBJ2-5,TRBV5-8,.,CASSLASEETQYF,TGTGCCAGCAGCTTGGCTAGCGAAGAGACCCAGTACTTC
.,TRBJ1-2,TRBV7-9,TRBD1,CASTASQGAVRGYTF,TGTGCCAGCACCGCTTCACAGGGGGCAGTACGGGGCTACACCTTC
once,TRBJ2-7,TRBV6-5,TRBD1,CASSYRSGGVDEQYF,TGTGCCAGCAGTTATCGGTCAGGGGGCGTGGACGAGCAGTACTTC
.,TRBJ1-2,TRBV13,.,CASSPNVRAGYGYTF,TGTGCCAGCAGCCCGAATGTGAGGGCGGGCTATGGCTACACCTTC
.,TRBJ2-3,TRBV19,TRBD1,CASSLRTGTADTQYF,TGTGCCAGTAGTCTTAGGACAGGGACGGCAGATACGCAGTATTTT
.,TRBJ1-1,TRBV9,.,CASSVDSFNTEAFF,TGTGCCAGCAGCGTAGACAGCTTTAACACTGAAGCTTTCTTT
few,TRBJ1-1,TRBV5-6,TRBD1,CASRHNRGNTEAFF,TGTGCCAGCAGACATAACAGGGGGAACACTGAAGCTTTCTTT
.,TRBJ2-1,TRBV29-1,TRBD2,CSVEDGGGPYNEQFF,TGCAGCGTTGAAGATGGCGGGGGACCCTACAATGAGCAGTTCTTC
.,TRBJ1-3,TRBV5-4,.,CASSLDGNTIYF,TGTGCCAGCAGCTTGGACGGAAACACCATATATTTT
.,TRBJ2-3,TRBV29-1,.,CSVVAGVISTDTQYF,TGCAGCGTTGTAGCAGGGGTAATTAGCACAGATACGCAGTATTTT
few,TRBJ2-2,TRBV19,.,CATSAGELFF,TGTGCCACCTCGGCCGGGGAGCTGTTTTTT
.,TRBJ2-7,TRBV7-9,TRBD1,CASSYPTIGQARSSYEQYF,TGTGCCAGCAGCTACCCGACTATCGGACAGGCCAGAAGCTCCTACGAGCAGTACTTC
.,TRBJ2-1,TRBV27,.,CASSQDPQGEGLSNEQFF,TGTGCCAGCAGTCAGGACCCCCAAGGTGAGGGCCTTTCGAATGAGCAGTTCTTC
.,TRBJ2-2,TRBV6-1,TRBD1,CASSLQGQAGELFF,TGTGCCAGCAGTCTACAGGGGCAAGCCGGGGAGCTGTTTTTT
.,TRBJ2-7,TRBV4-3,.,CASSQGFRVGYEQYF,TGCGCCAGCAGCCAAGGTTTCAGGGTCGGCTACGAGCAGTACTTC
.,TRBJ1-2,TRBV5-1,TRBD1,CASSLGQGANGYTF,TGCGCCAGCAGCCTGGGACAGGGGGCGAATGGCTACACCTTC
.,TRBJ2-2,TRBV15,.,CATSIYPGGIGAGELFF,TGTGCCACCAGCATCTACCCTGGCGGGATAGGGGCCGGGGAGCTGTTTTTT
.,TRBJ2-7,TRBV27,.,CASSLVGNLFYEQYF,TGTGCCAGCAGTTTAGTGGGAAACCTATTCTACGAGCAGTACTTC
.,TRBJ2-6,TRBV28,.,CASSSDDSGANVLTF,TGTGCCAGCAGTTCGGACGATTCTGGGGCCAACGTCCTGACTTTC
.,TRBJ2-1,TRBV19,TRBD1,CASSIGTGINEQFF,TGTGCCAGTAGTATCGGGACAGGGATCAATGAGCAGTTCTTC
.,TRBJ2-2,TRBV7-8,.,CASSSPPGTGELFF,TGTGCCAGCAGCTCGCCGCCGGGTACCGGGGAGCTGTTTTTT
once,TRBJ1-2,TRBV19,.,CASSNQEKYGYTF,TGTGCCAGTAGCAATCAGGAGAAGTATGGCTACACCTTC
.,TRBJ1-5,TRBV7-8,.,CASSLSPTALEPQHF,TGTGCCAGCAGCCTCAGCCCGACCGCCTTAGAGCCCCAGCATTTT
.,TRBJ2-2,TRBV4-3,TRBD2,CASSQVTSGRPGTGELFF,TGCGCCAGCAGCCAAGTAACTAGCGGGAGGCCGGGCACCGGGGAGCTGTTTTTT
.,TRBJ1-5,TRBV5-6,.,CASSFGGWQPQHF,TGTGCCAGCAGCTTCGGGGGTTGGCAGCCCCAGCATTTT
.,TRBJ2-2,TRBV5-4,.,CASSYGGADGGELFF,TGTGCCAGCTCCTATGGGGGAGCGGACGGCGGGGAGCTGTTTTTT
.,TRBJ1-2,TRBV19,TRBD1,CASKPDREGNYGYTF,TGTGCCAGTAAACCAGACAGGGAGGGGAACTATGGCTACACCTTC